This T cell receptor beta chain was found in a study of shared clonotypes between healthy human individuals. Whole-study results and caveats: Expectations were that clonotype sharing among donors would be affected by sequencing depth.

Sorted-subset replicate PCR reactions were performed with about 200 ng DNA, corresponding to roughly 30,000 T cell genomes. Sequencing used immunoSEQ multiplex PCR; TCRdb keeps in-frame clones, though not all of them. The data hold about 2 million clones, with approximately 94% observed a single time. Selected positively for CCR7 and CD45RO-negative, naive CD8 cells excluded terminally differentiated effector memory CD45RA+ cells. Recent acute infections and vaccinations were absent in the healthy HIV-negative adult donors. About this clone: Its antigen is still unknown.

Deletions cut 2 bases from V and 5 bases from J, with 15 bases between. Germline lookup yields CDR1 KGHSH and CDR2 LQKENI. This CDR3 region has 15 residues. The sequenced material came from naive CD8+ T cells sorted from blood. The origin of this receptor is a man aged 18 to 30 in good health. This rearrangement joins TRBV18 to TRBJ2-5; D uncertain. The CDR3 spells CASSPIGQERETQYF. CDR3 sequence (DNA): TGTGCCAGCTCACCAATAGGGCAAGAAAGGGAGACCCAGTACTTC.